The present T cell receptor beta chain was sequenced within a study of blood T cell dynamics during melanoma immunotherapy. Clones were read by immunoSEQ multiplex PCR, and TCRdb kept only the in-frame ones, dropping some. This table has 6,000 or so clones, around 90% appearing once. This clone was detected once. This CDR3 has 15 residues. V was clipped by 6 bases and J by 1 base, with 12 bases between them. CDR1 is SGHTA and CDR2 is FQGNSA in the germline V gene. Time point of the sample: week 3, after first cycle of checkpoint inhibitor. Disease control meant complete response, partial response or stable disease at 12 weeks.

The gene calls are TRBV7-2 and TRBJ1-4; no reliable D call. The receptor's source is a human donor with melanoma. The source was blood, collected from a patient treated with checkpoint blockade. CDR3 nucleotide sequence: TGTGCCAGCAGGACTCCGGGGATAACTAATGAAAAACTGTTTTTT. This encodes CASRTPGITNEKLFF.